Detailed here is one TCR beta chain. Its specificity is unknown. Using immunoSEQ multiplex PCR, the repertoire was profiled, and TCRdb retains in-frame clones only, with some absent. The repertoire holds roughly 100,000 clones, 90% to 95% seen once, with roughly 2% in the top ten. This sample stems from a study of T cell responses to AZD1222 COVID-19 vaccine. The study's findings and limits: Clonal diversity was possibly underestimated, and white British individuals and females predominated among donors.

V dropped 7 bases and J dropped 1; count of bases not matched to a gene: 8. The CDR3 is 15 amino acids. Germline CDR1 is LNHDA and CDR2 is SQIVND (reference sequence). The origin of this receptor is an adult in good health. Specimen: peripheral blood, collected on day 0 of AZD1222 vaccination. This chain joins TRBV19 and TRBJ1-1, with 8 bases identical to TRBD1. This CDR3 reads CASTQGARGNTEAFF. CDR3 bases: TGTGCCAGTACCCAGGGGGCGCGCGGGAACACTGAAGCTTTCTTT.